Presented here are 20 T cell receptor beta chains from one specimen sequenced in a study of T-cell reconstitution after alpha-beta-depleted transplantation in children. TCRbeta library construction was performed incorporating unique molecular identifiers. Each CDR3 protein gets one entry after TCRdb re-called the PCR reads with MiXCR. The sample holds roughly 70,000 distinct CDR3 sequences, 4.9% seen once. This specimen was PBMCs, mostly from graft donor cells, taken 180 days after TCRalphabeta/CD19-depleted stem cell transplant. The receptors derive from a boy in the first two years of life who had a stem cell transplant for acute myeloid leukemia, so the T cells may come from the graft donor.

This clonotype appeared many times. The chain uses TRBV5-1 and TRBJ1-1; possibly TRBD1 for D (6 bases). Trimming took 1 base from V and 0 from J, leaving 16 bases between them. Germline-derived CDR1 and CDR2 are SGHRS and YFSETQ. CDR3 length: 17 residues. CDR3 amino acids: CASSLYPQQGVNTEAFF. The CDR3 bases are TGCGCCAGCAGCTTGTACCCTCAACAGGGAGTGAACACTGAAGCTTTCTTT.

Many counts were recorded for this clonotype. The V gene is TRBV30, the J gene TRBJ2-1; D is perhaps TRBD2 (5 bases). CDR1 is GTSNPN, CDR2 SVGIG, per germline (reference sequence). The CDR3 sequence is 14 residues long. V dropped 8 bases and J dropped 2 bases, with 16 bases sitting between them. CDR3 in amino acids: CARRDTAPYNEQFF. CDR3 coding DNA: TGTGCCCGACGGGATACAGCCCCCTACAATGAGCAGTTCTTC.

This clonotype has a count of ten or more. Here the CDR3 reads CASSSQTSGVTDTQYF. In DNA form, the CDR3 reads TGCGCCAGCAGCTCTCAGACTAGCGGGGTAACAGATACGCAGTATTTT. V and J are TRBV5-1 and TRBJ2-3; 11 nucleotides align to TRBD2. With V trimmed by 3 bases and J by 3 bases, 6 bases remained unmatched. Per the germline V gene, CDR1 is SGHRS and CDR2 is YFSETQ. This CDR3 region has 16 residues.

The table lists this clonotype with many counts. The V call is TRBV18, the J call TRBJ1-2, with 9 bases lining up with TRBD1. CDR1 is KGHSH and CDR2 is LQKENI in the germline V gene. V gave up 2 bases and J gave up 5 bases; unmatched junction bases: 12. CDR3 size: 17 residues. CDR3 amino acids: CASSPRIVGQGDYGYTF. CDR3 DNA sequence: TGTGCCAGCTCACCAAGGATTGTGGGACAGGGTGATTATGGCTACACCTTC.

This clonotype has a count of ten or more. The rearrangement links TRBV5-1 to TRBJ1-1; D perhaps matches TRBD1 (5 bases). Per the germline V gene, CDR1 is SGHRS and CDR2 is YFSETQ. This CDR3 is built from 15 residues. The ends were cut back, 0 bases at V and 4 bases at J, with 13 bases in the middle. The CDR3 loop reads CASSLGVSGGTEAFF. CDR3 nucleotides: TGCGCCAGCAGCTTGGGAGTTTCGGGGGGCACTGAAGCTTTCTTT.

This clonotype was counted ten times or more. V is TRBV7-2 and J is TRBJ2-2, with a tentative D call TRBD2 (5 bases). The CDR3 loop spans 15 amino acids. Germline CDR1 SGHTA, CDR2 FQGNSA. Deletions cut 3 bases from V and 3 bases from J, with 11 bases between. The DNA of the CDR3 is TGTGCCAGCAGCTTTAGTCGGGGAGACACCGGGGAGCTGTTTTTT. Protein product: CASSFSRGDTGELFF.

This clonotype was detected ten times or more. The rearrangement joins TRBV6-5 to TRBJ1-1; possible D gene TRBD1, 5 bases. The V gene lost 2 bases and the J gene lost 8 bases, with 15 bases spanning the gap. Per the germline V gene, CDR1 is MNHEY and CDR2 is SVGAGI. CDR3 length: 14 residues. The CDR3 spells CASSYGAFLGEAFF. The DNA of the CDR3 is TGTGCCAGCAGTTACGGGGCTTTTCTAGGCGAAGCTTTCTTT.

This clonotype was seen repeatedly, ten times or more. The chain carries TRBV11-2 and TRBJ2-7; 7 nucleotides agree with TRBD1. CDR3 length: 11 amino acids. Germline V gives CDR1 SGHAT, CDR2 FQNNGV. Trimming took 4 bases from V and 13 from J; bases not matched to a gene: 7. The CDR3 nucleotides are TGTGCCAGCAGCTCTACAGGGGAAGGATACGTC. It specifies CASSSTGEGYV.

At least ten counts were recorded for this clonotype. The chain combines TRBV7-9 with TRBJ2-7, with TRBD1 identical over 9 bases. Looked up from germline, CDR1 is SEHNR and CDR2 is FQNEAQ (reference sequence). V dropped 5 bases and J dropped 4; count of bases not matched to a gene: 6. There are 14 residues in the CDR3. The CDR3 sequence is CASSLQGASYEQYF. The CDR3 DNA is TGTGCCAGCAGCCTACAGGGGGCATCATACGAGCAGTACTTC.

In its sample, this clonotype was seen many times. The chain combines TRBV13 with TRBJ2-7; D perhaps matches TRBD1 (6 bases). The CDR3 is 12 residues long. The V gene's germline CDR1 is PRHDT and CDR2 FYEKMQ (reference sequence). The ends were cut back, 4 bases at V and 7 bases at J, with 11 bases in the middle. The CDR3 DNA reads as TGTGCCAGCAGCTCAGGGGTAAGGGAGCAGTACGTC. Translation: CASSSGVREQYV.

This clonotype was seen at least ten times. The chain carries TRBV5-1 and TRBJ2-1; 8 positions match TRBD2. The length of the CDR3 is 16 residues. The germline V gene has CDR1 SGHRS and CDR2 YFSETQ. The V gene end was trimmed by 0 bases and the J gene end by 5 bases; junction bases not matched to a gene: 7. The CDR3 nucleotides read TGCGCCAGCAGCTTGGTATTAGCGGGGATGAACAATGAGCAGTTCTTC. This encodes CASSLVLAGMNNEQFF.

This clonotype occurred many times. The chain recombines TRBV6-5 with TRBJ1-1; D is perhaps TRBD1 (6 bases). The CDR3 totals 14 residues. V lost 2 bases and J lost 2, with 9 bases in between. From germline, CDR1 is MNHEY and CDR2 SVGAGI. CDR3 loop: CASSYGGTNTEAFF. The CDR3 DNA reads TGTGCCAGCAGTTACGGGGGCACCAACACTGAAGCTTTCTTT.

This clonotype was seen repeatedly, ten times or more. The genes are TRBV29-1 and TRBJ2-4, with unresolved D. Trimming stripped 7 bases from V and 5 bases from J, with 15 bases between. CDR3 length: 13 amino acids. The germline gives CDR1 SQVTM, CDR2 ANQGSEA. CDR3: CSARTAAENIQYF. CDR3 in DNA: TGCAGCGCAAGGACGGCGGCGGAAAACATTCAGTACTTC.

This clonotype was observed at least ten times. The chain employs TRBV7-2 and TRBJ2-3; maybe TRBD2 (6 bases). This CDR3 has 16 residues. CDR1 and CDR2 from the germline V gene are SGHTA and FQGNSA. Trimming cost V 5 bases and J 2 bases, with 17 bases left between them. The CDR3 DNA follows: TGTGCCAGCAGCCCGTTGGGACTTCGGAACACAGATACGCAGTATTTT. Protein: CASSPLGLRNTDTQYF.

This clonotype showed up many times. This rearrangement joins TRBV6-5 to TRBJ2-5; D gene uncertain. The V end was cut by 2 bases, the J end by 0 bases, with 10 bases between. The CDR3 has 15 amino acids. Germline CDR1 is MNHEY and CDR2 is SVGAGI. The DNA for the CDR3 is TGTGCCAGCAGTTACCTACGAGCCGACCAAGAGACCCAGTACTTC. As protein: CASSYLRADQETQYF.

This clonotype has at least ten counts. CDR3 amino acids: CASSFGGANVLTF. Here the CDR3 DNA reads TGCGCCAGCAGCTTCGGGGGGGCCAACGTCCTGACTTTC. The chain carries TRBV5-1 and TRBJ2-6; unclear D gene. There are 13 residues in the CDR3. CDR1 SGHRS and CDR2 YFSETQ come from the germline V gene. Trimming took off 2 bases at V and 4 bases at J, with 4 bases between the two ends.

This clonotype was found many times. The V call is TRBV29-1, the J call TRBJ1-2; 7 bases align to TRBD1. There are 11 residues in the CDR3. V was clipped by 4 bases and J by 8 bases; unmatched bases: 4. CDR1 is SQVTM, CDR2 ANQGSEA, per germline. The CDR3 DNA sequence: TGCAGCGTTGGGCAGGGGGTCGGCTACACCTTC. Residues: CSVGQGVGYTF.

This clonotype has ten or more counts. The CDR3: CASSGTGRNTGELFF. The DNA for the CDR3 is TGTGCCAGCAGCGGGACAGGAAGGAACACCGGGGAGCTGTTTTTT. The chain has TRBV7-7 and TRBJ2-2; 8 bases map to TRBD1. Germline CDR1 is SSHAT and CDR2 is FNYEAQ (reference sequence). J gave up 1 base and V 5 bases, and 3 bases lay outside the gene matches. The CDR3 extends over 15 amino acids.

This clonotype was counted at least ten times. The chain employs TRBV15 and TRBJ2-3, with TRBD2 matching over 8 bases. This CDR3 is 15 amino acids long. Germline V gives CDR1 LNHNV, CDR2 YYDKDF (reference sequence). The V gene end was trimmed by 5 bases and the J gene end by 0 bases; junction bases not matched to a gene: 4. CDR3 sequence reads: CATSPTSGSTDTQYF. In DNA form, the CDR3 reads TGTGCCACCAGCCCTACTAGCGGAAGCACAGATACGCAGTATTTT.

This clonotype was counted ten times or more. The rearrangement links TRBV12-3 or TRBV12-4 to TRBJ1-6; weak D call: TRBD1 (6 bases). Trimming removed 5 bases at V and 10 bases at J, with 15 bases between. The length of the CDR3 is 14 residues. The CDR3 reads CASSPTGRGSPLHF. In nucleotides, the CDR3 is TGTGCCAGCAGTCCGACAGGTCGAGGGTCACCCCTCCACTTT.